This T cell receptor beta chain is from a study of shared clonotypes between healthy human individuals. Broader study findings: Sequencing depth was predicted to influence how clonotypes are shared among donors.

This clone showed up just a few times. Its target is not known. Germline CDR1 and CDR2: SSHAT and FNYEAQ (reference sequence). The CDR3 loop spans 14 amino acids. Trimming took 5 bases from V and 0 from J, leaving 10 bases between them. Data came from immunoSEQ multiplex PCR; TCRdb stores just in-frame clones and leaves some out. The data contain some 1.1 million clones, roughly 80% of them singletons. This clonotype was obtained from a man younger than 35 in good health. Some clones in this sample may be carry-over from other donors' samples. Sequencing was performed on memory CD4+ T cells from PBMCs. As for subset: CD45RA-negative fraction. This chain links TRBV7-7 with TRBJ2-5, with D possibly called TRBD1 or TRBD2 (5 bases each). The CDR3 reads CASSQGPNQETQYF. CDR3 nucleotide sequence: TGTGCCAGCAGCCAGGGACCGAACCAAGAGACCCAGTACTTC.